The 5 T cell receptor beta chains given below trace back to one sample, sequenced in a study of graft-versus-host responses after intestinal transplantation (dated by TCRdb to 2020 to 2023). Libraries were made using the immunoSEQ multiplex PCR assay. TCRdb stores this immuneACCESS table with in-frame sequences only. Part of the clones is absent; in the studies checked, under half of the shortfall reflects unresolved V genes, and no reason is known for the rest. Recorded for this sample are tens of thousands of clones; 85% to 95% of them occurred a single time. The ten largest clones add up to 1.5% to 2% of the sample. Interpreted using the paper, the time point label stands for: cells obtained before transplantation from donor or recipient. Antigens for these TCRs are unknown. Sample: unstimulated CD8+ T cells sorted from spleen or lymph node cells, taken before intestinal transplant. These receptors were collected from a human donor who received an intestinal transplant.

This chain uses TRBV5-1 with TRBJ1-4; 8 nucleotides align to TRBD1. This CDR3 comprises 15 residues. CDR1 and CDR2 from the germline V gene are SGHRS and YFSETQ. The ends lost 3 bases at V and 5 bases at J; junction bases unmatched: 6. For the CDR3, the DNA is TGCGCCAGCAGCTACGGGACAGGTTTAAATGAAAAACTGTTTTTT. This sequence encodes CASSYGTGLNEKLFF.

The genes are TRBV27 and TRBJ2-5; TRBD1 is a possible D gene (6 bases). The J call is doubtful: the DNA matches TRBJ2-7 better. CDR1 is MNHEY and CDR2 is SMNVEV in the germline V gene (reference sequence). This CDR3 has 14 residues. This chain's CDR3 is CASSSRGTLYEQYF. In DNA form, the CDR3 reads TGTGCCAGCAGTTCTAGGGGGACACTCTACGAGCAGTACTTC.

J is TRBJ2-1 and V is TRBV27; D uncertain. The V gene lost 5 bases and the J gene lost 4 bases, with 12 bases spanning the gap. CDR3 size: 14 residues. Germline-derived CDR1 and CDR2 are MNHEY and SMNVEV (reference sequence). The chain's CDR3 is CASSPLQDYNEQFF. The CDR3, as DNA: TGTGCCAGCAGTCCCCTTCAGGATTACAATGAGCAGTTCTTC.

This clone was seen more than once but under ten times. V gene TRBV7-2 combines with J gene TRBJ2-1; 7 nucleotides align to TRBD1. From germline, CDR1 is SGHTA and CDR2 FQGNSA. J was trimmed by 2 bases and V by 5 bases; bases with no gene match: 3. The CDR3 is 14 residues long. CDR3 amino acids: CASSLGQAYNEQFF. The CDR3 bases are TGTGCCAGCAGCCTCGGACAGGCCTACAATGAGCAGTTCTTC.

The chain couples TRBV5-1 to TRBJ1-1; maybe TRBD1 (5 bases). CDR1 and CDR2 (germline): SGHRS, YFSETQ. Trimming pared 1 base from V and 4 bases from J, leaving 11 bases between. The CDR3 length is 14 residues. Here the CDR3 reads CASSLTRVGTEAFF. CDR3 DNA: TGCGCCAGCAGCTTGACCAGGGTCGGCACTGAAGCTTTCTTT.